This T cell receptor (beta chain) was documented in a study of blood T cell repertoires in COVID-19. Whole-study context: COVID-19 samples from acute and convalescent phases originated in the United States, Italy and Spain. T cells, B-cell-depleted T cells, or PBMCs supplied cDNA or gDNA.

Profiling relied on immunoSEQ multiplex PCR, and the TCRdb table lists in-frame clones only, not all of them. Among a few hundred thousand clones listed, about 81% were seen once. V shed 5 bases and J shed 1 base, with 15 bases lying between them. CDR1 is SGHRS and CDR2 is YFSETQ in the germline V gene. CDR3 length: 15 amino acids. Enrollment of patients from Seattle took place during active infection, with longitudinal follow-up. The clonotype was recovered from a woman aged 80 or older with COVID-19, enrolled during active disease. This chain links TRBV5-1 with TRBJ1-1, with D tentatively TRBD1 (5 bases). What was sequenced was peripheral blood. The CDR3 spells CASRAGQVSNTEAFF. CDR3 DNA: TGCGCCAGCAGAGCGGGGCAAGTTTCGAACACTGAAGCTTTCTTT.